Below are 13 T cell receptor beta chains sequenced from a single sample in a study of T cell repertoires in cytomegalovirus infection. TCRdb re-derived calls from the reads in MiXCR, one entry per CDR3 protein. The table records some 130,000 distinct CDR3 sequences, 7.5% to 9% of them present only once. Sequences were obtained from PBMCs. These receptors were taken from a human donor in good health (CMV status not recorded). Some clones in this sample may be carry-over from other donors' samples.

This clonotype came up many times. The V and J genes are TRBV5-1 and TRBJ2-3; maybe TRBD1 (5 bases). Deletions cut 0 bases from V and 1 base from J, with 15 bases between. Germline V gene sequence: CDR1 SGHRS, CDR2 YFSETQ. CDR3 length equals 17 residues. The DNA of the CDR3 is TGCGCCAGCAGCTTGGCCACAGGAGCGAGGCGCACAGATACGCAGTATTTT. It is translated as CASSLATGARRTDTQYF.

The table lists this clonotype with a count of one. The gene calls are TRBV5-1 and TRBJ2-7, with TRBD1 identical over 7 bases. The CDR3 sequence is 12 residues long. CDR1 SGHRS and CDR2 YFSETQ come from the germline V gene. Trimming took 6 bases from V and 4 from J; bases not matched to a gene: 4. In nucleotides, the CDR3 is TGCGCCAGCATGACGGACAGGTACGAGCAGTACTTC. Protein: CASMTDRYEQYF.

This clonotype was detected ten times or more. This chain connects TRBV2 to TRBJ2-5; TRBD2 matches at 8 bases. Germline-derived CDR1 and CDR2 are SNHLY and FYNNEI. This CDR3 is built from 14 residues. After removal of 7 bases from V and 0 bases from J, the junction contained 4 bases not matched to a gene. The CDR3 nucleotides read TGTGCCAGCAATGTAGCGGGGTACCAAGAGACCCAGTACTTC. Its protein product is CASNVAGYQETQYF.

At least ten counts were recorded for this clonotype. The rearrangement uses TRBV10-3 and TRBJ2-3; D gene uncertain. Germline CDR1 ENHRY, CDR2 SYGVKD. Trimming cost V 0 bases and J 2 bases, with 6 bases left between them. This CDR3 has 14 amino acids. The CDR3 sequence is CAISESRNTDTQYF. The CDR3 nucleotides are TGTGCCATCAGTGAGTCGCGGAACACAGATACGCAGTATTTT.

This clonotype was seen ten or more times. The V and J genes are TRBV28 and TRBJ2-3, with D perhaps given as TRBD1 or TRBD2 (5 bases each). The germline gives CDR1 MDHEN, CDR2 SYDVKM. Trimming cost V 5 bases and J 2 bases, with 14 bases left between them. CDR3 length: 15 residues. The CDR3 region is CASSGTGTYTDTQYF. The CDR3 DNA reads TGTGCCAGCAGTGGTACCGGGACCTACACAGATACGCAGTATTTT.

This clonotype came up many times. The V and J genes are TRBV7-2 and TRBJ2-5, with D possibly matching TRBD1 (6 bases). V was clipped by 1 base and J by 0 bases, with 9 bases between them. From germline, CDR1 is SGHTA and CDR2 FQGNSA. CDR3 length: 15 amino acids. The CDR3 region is CASSLGTGYQETQYF. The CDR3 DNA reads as TGTGCCAGCAGCTTAGGCACAGGGTACCAAGAGACCCAGTACTTC. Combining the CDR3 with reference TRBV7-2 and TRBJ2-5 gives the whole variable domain GAGVSQSPSNKVTEKGKDVELRCDPISGHTALYWYRQSLGQGLEFLIYFQGNSAPDKSGLPSDRFSAERTGGSVSTLTIQRTQQEDSAVYLCASSLGTGYQETQYFGPGTRLLVL.

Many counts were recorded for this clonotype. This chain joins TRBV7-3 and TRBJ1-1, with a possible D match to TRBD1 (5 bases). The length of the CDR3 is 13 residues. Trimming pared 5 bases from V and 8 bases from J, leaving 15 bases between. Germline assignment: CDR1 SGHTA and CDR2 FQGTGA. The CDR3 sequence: CASSKNIGEEAFF. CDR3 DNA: TGTGCCAGCAGCAAAAATATAGGGGAGGAAGCTTTCTTT.

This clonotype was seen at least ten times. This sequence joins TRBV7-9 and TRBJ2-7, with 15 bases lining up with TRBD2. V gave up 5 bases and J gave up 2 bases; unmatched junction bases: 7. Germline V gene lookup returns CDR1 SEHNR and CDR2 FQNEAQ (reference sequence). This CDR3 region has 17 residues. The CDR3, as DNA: TGTGCCAGCAGCCCGGGACTAGCGGGAGGCGATACCTACGAGCAGTACTTC. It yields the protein CASSPGLAGGDTYEQYF.

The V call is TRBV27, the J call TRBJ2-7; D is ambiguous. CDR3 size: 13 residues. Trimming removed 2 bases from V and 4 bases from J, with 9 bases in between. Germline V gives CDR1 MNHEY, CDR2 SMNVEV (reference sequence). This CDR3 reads CASSLGRAYEQYF. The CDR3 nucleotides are TGTGCCAGCAGTTTAGGTAGGGCATACGAGCAGTACTTC.

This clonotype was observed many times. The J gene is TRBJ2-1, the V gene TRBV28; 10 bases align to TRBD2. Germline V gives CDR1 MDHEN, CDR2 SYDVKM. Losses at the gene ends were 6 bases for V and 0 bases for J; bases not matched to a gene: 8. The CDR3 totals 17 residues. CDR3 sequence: CASRRTSGAFSYNEQFF. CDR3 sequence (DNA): TGTGCCAGCAGGCGAACTAGCGGGGCATTCTCCTACAATGAGCAGTTCTTC.

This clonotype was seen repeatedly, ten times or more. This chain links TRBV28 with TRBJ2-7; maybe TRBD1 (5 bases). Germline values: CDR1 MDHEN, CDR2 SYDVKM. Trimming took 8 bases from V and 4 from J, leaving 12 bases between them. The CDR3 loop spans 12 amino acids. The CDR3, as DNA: TGTGCCAGCTCAGACAGCCTATACGAGCAGTACTTC. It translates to CASSDSLYEQYF. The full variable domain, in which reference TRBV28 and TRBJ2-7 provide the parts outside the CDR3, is DVKVTQSSRYLVKRTGEKVFLECVQDMDHENMFWYRQDPGLGLRLIYFSYDVKMKEKGDIPEGYSVSREKKERFSLILESASTNQTSMYLCASSDSLYEQYFGPGTRLTVT.

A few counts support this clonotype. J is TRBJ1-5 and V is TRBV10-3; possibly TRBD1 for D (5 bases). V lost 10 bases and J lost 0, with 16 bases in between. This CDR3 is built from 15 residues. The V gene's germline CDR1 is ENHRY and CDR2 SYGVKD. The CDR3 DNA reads TGTGCCACCAAAGACAGAGGGTATAGCAATCAGCCCCAGCATTTT. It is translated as CATKDRGYSNQPQHF.

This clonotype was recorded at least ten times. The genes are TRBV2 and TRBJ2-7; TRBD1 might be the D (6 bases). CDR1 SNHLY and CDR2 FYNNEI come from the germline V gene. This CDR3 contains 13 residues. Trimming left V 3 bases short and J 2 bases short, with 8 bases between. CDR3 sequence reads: CASSDRGAYEQYF. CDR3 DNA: TGTGCCAGCAGTGACAGGGGAGCCTACGAGCAGTACTTC. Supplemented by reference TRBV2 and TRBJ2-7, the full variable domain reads EPEVTQTPSHQVTQMGQEVILRCVPISNHLYFYWYRQILGQKVEFLVSFYNNEISEKSEIFDDQFSVERPDGSNFTLKIRSTKLEDSAMYFCASSDRGAYEQYFGPGTRLTVT.